The 5 T cell receptor beta chains below all came from one sample that was sequenced in a study of blood T cell repertoires in COVID-19. Libraries were prepared by immunoSEQ multiplex PCR; TCRdb keeps only in-frame clonotypes and omits some of them. The profile shows approximately 77,000 clones, 65% to 90% of them singletons. Sequencing used peripheral blood. The receptors here all came from a man aged 45-60 years with COVID-19, enrolled during active disease.

The rearrangement uses TRBV29-1 and TRBJ1-5, with D possibly matching TRBD1 (5 bases). This CDR3 is built from 13 residues. Looked up from germline, CDR1 is SQVTM and CDR2 is ANQGSEA. V was pared by 6 bases and J by 9 bases, with 18 bases between. The chain's CDR3 is CSVLGQPGGPQHF. The DNA of the CDR3 is TGCAGCGTCCTGGGGCAACCCGGGGGGCCCCAGCATTTT. Filled out from reference TRBV29-1 and TRBJ1-5, the complete variable domain reads SAVISQKPSRDICQRGTSLTIQCQVDSQVTMMFWYRQQPGQSLTLIATANQGSEATYESGFVIDKFPISRPNLTFSTLTVSNMSPEDSSIYLCSVLGQPGGPQHFGDGTRLSIL.

A note on this clone: The DNA is left out, because the CDR3 cannot be placed on it with certainty; the CDR3 is given as TCRdb lists it. This chain connects TRBV12-2 to TRBJ1-5; whether TRBD1, the table's D call, matches the DNA was not checked. TRBV12-2 is an annotated pseudogene. The CDR3 extends over 15 residues, inclusive of both ends. The CDR3 region is CASRLVAGGNQPQHF.

This clone has a single count. This chain joins TRBV6-5 and TRBJ1-2, with 8 bases lining up with TRBD1. The V segment lost 7 bases and the J segment 7 bases; nucleotides outside the gene matches: 11. CDR3 length: 14 residues. Per germline, CDR1 MNHEY and CDR2 SVGAGI. CDR3 in amino acids: CASTVRGRVGGYTF. The CDR3 DNA reads as TGTGCCAGCACCGTCAGGGGGCGCGTAGGTGGCTACACCTTC.

The genes are TRBV27 and TRBJ2-1; 9 bases map to TRBD1. The trim removed 6 bases at V and 3 bases at J, leaving 6 bases unmatched. Germline values: CDR1 MNHEY, CDR2 SMNVEV (reference sequence). This CDR3 spans 15 amino acids. CDR3 in DNA: TGTGCCAGCAGCTATACAGGGGGCAGCTACAATGAGCAGTTCTTC. This gives the protein CASSYTGGSYNEQFF.

V is TRBV19 and J is TRBJ2-7; D perhaps matches TRBD1 (5 bases). Trimming shortened V by 4 bases and J by 2 bases, and 21 bases separated the two germline ends. The germline V gene encodes CDR1 LNHDA and CDR2 SQIVND (reference sequence). This CDR3 spans 17 amino acids. In DNA form, the CDR3 reads TGTGCCAGTAGTACCCTCCTTGACAGTCGTAATACCTACGAGCAGTACTTC. This sequence encodes CASSTLLDSRNTYEQYF.